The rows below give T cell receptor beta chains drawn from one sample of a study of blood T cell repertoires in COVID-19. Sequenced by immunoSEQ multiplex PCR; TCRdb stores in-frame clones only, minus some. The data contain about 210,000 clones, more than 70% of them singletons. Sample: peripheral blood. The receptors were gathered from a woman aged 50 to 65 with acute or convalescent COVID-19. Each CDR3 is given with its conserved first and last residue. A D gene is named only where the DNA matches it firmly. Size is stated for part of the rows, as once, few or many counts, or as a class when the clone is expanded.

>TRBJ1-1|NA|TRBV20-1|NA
TGCAGTGCTAGTCTGGAGGTGAACACTGAAGCTTTCTTT
CSASLEVNTEAFF
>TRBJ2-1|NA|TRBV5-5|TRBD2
TGTGCCAGCAGCCTGGGACTAGAGAATGAGCAGTTCTTC
CASSLGLENEQFF
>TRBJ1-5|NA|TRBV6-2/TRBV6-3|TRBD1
TGTGCCAGCAGTCGCGGGACAGCCTATAGCAATCAGCCCCAGCATTTT
CASSRGTAYSNQPQHF
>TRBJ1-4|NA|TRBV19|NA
TGTGCCTCAAATGGGGGGGCGGATACAACTAATGAAAAACTGTTTTTT
CASNGGADTTNEKLFF
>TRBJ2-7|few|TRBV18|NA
TGTGCCAGCTCACCCGGTGTCACGGGGTCCGAGCAGTACTTC
CASSPGVTGSEQYF
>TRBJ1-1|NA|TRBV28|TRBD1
TGTGCCAGCAGCAGCAGGGGGCTCACTGAAGCTTTCTTT
CASSSRGLTEAFF
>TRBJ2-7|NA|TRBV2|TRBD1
TGTGCCAGCAGTTGGGACAGGTCGGGCTCCTACGAGCAGTACTTC
CASSWDRSGSYEQYF
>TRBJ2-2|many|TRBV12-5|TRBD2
TGTGCTAGTGGTTTCGGGACTAGCGGGAGGAACACCGGGGAGCTGTTTTTT
CASGFGTSGRNTGELFF
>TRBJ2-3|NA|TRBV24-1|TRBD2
TGTGCCACCAGTGATTCTTCTAGCGGGGGATCACCGGGGGATACGCAGTATTTT
CATSDSSSGGSPGDTQYF
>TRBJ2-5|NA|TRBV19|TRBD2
TGTGCCAGTGGCGGGAGGGAGGGAGAGACCCAGTACTTC
CASGGREGETQYF
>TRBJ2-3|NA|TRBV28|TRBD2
TGTGCCAGCAGTCCTACTAGCGGGGGTTGGGGGGATACGCAGTATTTT
CASSPTSGGWGDTQYF
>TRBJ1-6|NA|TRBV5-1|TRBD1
TGCGCCAGCAGCTTGTGGGGACAGGAGGGATCGGATTCACCCCTCCACTTT
CASSLWGQEGSDSPLHF
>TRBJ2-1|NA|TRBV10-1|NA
TGCGCCAGCAGTGAGCGGGTCGGGAGCTGGGGGAATGAGCAGTTCTTC
CASSERVGSWGNEQFF
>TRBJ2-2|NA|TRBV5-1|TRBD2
TGCGCCAGCAGCTTGGTTAGCGGGAGTGGAACCGGGGAGCTGTTTTTT
CASSLVSGSGTGELFF
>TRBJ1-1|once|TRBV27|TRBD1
TGTGCCAGCAGTCGGGGATACAGGGGCACTGAAGCTTTCTTT
CASSRGYRGTEAFF
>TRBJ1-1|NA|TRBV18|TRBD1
TGTGCCAGCCTACAACAGGGGTCGAGCACTGAAGCTTTCTTT
CASLQQGSSTEAFF
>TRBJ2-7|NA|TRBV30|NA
TGTGCCTGGAGGCGGGACTCGGGGGCCTACGAGCAGTACTTC
CAWRRDSGAYEQYF
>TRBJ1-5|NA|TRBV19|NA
TGTGCCAGTAAAACCTCCTCCAGTGAACGCTATCAGCCCCAGCATTTT
CASKTSSSERYQPQHF
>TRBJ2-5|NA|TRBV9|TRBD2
TGTGCCAGCAGCACACTCACCGGGACTAAGATAGAGACCCAGTACTTC
CASSTLTGTKIETQYF
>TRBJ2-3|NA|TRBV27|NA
TGTGCCAGCAGCCGGCGAGAAGGAGCAGATACGCAGTATTTT
CASSRREGADTQYF
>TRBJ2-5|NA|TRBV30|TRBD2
TGTGCCTGGAGCCCTCCAGCGGGAGCACAAGAGACCCAGTACTTC
CAWSPPAGAQETQYF
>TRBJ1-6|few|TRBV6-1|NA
TGTGCCAGCAGTGAAAAGCAGGATAATTCACCCCTCCACTTT
CASSEKQDNSPLHF
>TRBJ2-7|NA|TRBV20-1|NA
TGCAGTGCTGGACTGACCTACGAGCAGTACTTC
CSAGLTYEQYF
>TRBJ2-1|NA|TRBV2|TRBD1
TGTGCCAGCAGTGAAGCGCTTTTAAAGGCCAGCGACAGGGGCGGCTACAATGAGCAGTTCTTC
CASSEALLKASDRGGYNEQFF
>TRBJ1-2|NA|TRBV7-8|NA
TGTGCCAGCAGCTCTAGGGGGGGGCGCAGGTATGGCTACACCTTC
CASSSRGGRRYGYTF
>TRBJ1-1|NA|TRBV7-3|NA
TGTGCCAGCAGCTTAACGAGGACAGCCACTGAAGCTTTCTTT
CASSLTRTATEAFF
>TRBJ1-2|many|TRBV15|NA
TGTGCCACCAGCGGCGGGGGCGGGTATGGCTACACCTTC
CATSGGGGYGYTF
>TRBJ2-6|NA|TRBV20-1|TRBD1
TGCAGTGCTAGTCCCGGGACAGGCGACTCTGGGGCCAACGTCCTGACTTTC
CSASPGTGDSGANVLTF
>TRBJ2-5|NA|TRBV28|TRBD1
TGTGCCAGCAGTTATGACAGGGGACAAGAGACCCAGTACTTC
CASSYDRGQETQYF